Following are 7 T cell receptor beta chains from one sample sequenced in a study of T-cell reconstitution after alpha-beta-depleted transplantation in children (dated by TCRdb to 2016 to 2017). The method was PCR. The reads were generated on an Illumina HiSeq 2500. To normalize quantification of the TCRbeta repertoire, the TCR libraries were built with molecular barcoding that relied on unique molecular identifiers. TCRdb applied fastp at Q25 and MiXCR to the public reads, then kept only in-frame beta chains. Identical CDR3 proteins give one entry, which carries the most common genes and DNA. Across this sample there are 600,000 to 700,000 distinct CDR3 sequences, with around a sixth seen only once. Together, the top ten hold 1.1% of the sample. The sample consisted of PBMCs from the stem cell graft donor, taken from the stem cell graft. Receptors originate from a human donor who donated a stem cell graft to a child with acute myeloid leukemia.

This chain links TRBV15 with TRBJ1-1, with D maybe TRBD1 (5 bases). Germline CDR1 and CDR2: LNHNV and YYDKDF (reference sequence). The CDR3 runs to 20 residues. V lost 0 bases and J lost 5, with 28 bases in between. This CDR3 is CATSRDRTRRGSEKGTEAFF. The CDR3 DNA follows: TGTGCCACCAGCAGAGATCGAACACGCCGGGGGTCTGAAAAAGGGACTGAAGCTTTCTTT.

J is TRBJ1-6 and V is TRBV18; 7 bases map to TRBD1. The germline gives CDR1 KGHSH, CDR2 LQKENI. Germline trimming cut 4 bases from V and 7 bases from J; bases unmatched to any gene: 7. The CDR3 sequence is 15 residues long. The CDR3 nucleotides read TGTGCCAGCTCACAAATCGGGACAGAGAATTCACCCCTCCACTTT. Amino acid sequence: CASSQIGTENSPLHF.

A few counts support this clonotype. The rearrangement uses TRBV7-9 and TRBJ2-5, with TRBD1 matching over 9 bases. There are 15 residues in the CDR3. V shed 2 bases, J shed 5 bases, and the junction held 6 bases outside the gene matches. Germline assignment: CDR1 SEHNR and CDR2 FQNEAQ (reference sequence). CDR3 bases: TGTGCCAGCAGCTTATCACAGGGGGCGCGTGAGACCCAGTACTTC. It translates to CASSLSQGARETQYF.

This clonotype was counted at least ten times. The chain links TRBV29-1 to TRBJ2-2, with D unresolved. This CDR3 comprises 11 residues. V was trimmed by 6 bases and J by 8 bases, leaving 10 bases between them. Germline assignment: CDR1 SQVTM and CDR2 ANQGSEA. CDR3 nucleotides: TGCAGCGTAGGTGTTTCGGGGGAGCTGTTTTTT. This gives the protein CSVGVSGELFF.

The rearrangement links TRBV6-1 to TRBJ2-5; D call uncertain. Trimming cost V 6 bases and J 1 base, with 9 bases left between them. From germline, CDR1 is MNHNS and CDR2 SASEGT. The CDR3 runs to 13 residues. The CDR3 is CASSPEFQETQYF. Here the CDR3 DNA reads TGTGCCAGCAGCCCAGAGTTCCAAGAGACCCAGTACTTC.

This clonotype was seen many times. V gene TRBV12-3 or TRBV12-4 combines with J gene TRBJ2-7, with TRBD2 as a possible D gene (5 bases). V was cut by 2 bases and J by 3 bases, with 11 bases left in between. This CDR3 has 14 amino acids. DNA of the CDR3: TGTGCCAGCAGTTTAAAAGGGAGTGGCTACGAGCAGTACGTC. Its translation is CASSLKGSGYEQYV.

Many counts were recorded for this clonotype. This chain connects TRBV6-5 to TRBJ2-5, with D perhaps TRBD2 (6 bases). V dropped 0 bases and J dropped 5 bases, with 16 bases sitting between them. The CDR3 length is 16 residues. Per the germline V gene, CDR1 is MNHEY and CDR2 is SVGAGI. The CDR3 DNA reads TGTGCCAGCAGTTACTCACATGGAGGGGCTCGGGAGACCCAGTACTTC. Its protein is CASSYSHGGARETQYF.